The rows below give T cell receptor beta chains drawn from one sample of a study of blood T cell repertoires in COVID-19. Profiling relied on immunoSEQ multiplex PCR, and the TCRdb table lists in-frame clones only, not all of them. The sample has 150,000 or so clones, around 82% seen once. The sample was peripheral blood. The receptors stem from a man aged 60 to 69 who had recovered from COVID-19. Both conserved end residues are trimmed from each CDR3. A D gene is named only where the DNA matches it firmly.

CDR3	D	V
ASSQGWARTYEQY	-	TRBV14
ASSSRLGDTGELF	-	TRBV5-1
ASTWTEIVGGANVLT	-	TRBV2
ASSQEGPGDYEQY	-	TRBV4-1
ASSLAGGTDTQY	TRBD2	TRBV6-2/TRBV6-3
ASSYSLTSNYGYT	-	TRBV6-5
ASSRPGQETQY	-	TRBV5-6
ASSELGRGVVDTGELF	TRBD2	TRBV25-1
ASRKGAGGDTQY	TRBD1	TRBV7-2
ASSPGSSLNTEAF	-	TRBV6-2/TRBV6-3
ASSDSSRTPIRYT	-	TRBV6-4
ASSFDGGNYGYT	-	TRBV7-9
ASSLGAGANQPQH	-	TRBV5-4